Listed below are T cell receptor beta chains from one sample, sequenced in a study of blood T cell repertoires in COVID-19. The assay was immunoSEQ multiplex PCR, and TCRdb's table has in-frame clones only and misses some. Among 140,000 to 150,000 clones listed, roughly 81% were seen once. The sequencing input was peripheral blood. The source of these receptors is a human donor with acute or convalescent COVID-19. The donor label of this sample is uncertain. Each CDR3 is given with its conserved first and last residue. Each record gives: V gene, clone size, D gene, J gene, CDR3 DNA, CDR3 protein. The D gene is left open where the match is weak. Clone size is not always given. Where it is, it says once, few, many or a class for expanded clones.

TRBV13	NA	TRBD1	TRBJ2-3	TGTGCCAGCAGTTGGGACAGGTCGGATACGCAGTATTTT	CASSWDRSDTQYF
TRBV5-8	NA	NA	TRBJ1-1	TGTGCCAGCTGGGGGCGGAGTGAAGCTTTCTTT	CASWGRSEAFF
TRBV13	NA	TRBD2	TRBJ2-1	TGTGCCAGCAGCCCGAAGCTAGCGGGGCACTACAATGAGCAGTTCTTC	CASSPKLAGHYNEQFF
TRBV5-1	once	NA	TRBJ1-2	TGCGCCAGCAGCTTGACCAAGACCGGGACAAACTATGGCTACACCTTC	CASSLTKTGTNYGYTF
TRBV19	NA	TRBD1	TRBJ2-3	TGTGCCAGCCGGACAGGGCCTAAAGATACGCAGTATTTT	CASRTGPKDTQYF
TRBV25-1	NA	TRBD1	TRBJ2-7	TGTGCCAGCAGTCCCCGGGACAGGGGTGACGAGCAGTACTTC	CASSPRDRGDEQYF
TRBV7-8	NA	TRBD1	TRBJ2-1	TGTGCCAGCAGCTTAGGGACAGGGGGTAGGGACAATGAGCAGTTCTTC	CASSLGTGGRDNEQFF
TRBV19	NA	TRBD1	TRBJ1-1	TGTGCCAGTAGTCCTAGACAGGGAAAGAACACTGAAGCTTTCTTT	CASSPRQGKNTEAFF
TRBV4-1	once	TRBD1	TRBJ1-1	TGCGCCAGCAGCCAAGATCGGTACAGGGGCACTGAAGCTTTCTTT	CASSQDRYRGTEAFF
TRBV19	once	TRBD1	TRBJ1-2	TGTGCCAGTAGCTTACCGGGACAGGGGGCTGATGGCTACACCTTC	CASSLPGQGADGYTF
TRBV2	NA	TRBD1	TRBJ1-6	TGTGCCAGAGGACAGGGCAAATCACCCCTCCACTTT	CARGQGKSPLHF
TRBV2	NA	NA	TRBJ2-2	TGTGCCAGCAGTGACAGAAGAAACACCGGGGAGCTGTTTTTT	CASSDRRNTGELFF
TRBV25-1	NA	NA	TRBJ1-2	TGTGCCAGCAGCGGGGGGGAATTCTATGGCTACACCTTC	CASSGGEFYGYTF
TRBV10-3	NA	NA	TRBJ1-1	TGTGCCATCAGCGAAGTTTCCGGGAACACTGAAGCTTTCTTT	CAISEVSGNTEAFF
TRBV30	NA	NA	TRBJ1-2	TGTGCCTGGAGTGTTGGACTTGCCGGGGACTATGGCTACACCTTC	CAWSVGLAGDYGYTF
TRBV6-2/TRBV6-3	once	TRBD1	TRBJ2-2	TGTGCCAGCAGTTACGCGACAGGGAGAACCGGGGAGCTGTTTTTT	CASSYATGRTGELFF
TRBV12-3/TRBV12-4	few	TRBD1	TRBJ1-1	TGTGCCAGCAGTTTCACAGGGGCAGAAGCTTTCTTT	CASSFTGAEAFF
TRBV10-3	few	NA	TRBJ2-6	TGTGCCACCGGGGGCTCTGGGGCCAACGTCCTGACTTTC	CATGGSGANVLTF
TRBV27	few	TRBD1	TRBJ2-1	TGTGCCAGCAGGCCCCAGGGGATGGACAGGGGCCTTGATGGCAATGAGCAGTTCTTC	CASRPQGMDRGLDGNEQFF
TRBV2	NA	TRBD1	TRBJ1-2	TGTGCCAGCAGCGTTTCGGACAGGGTGGGCTATGGCTACACCTTC	CASSVSDRVGYGYTF
TRBV6-1	once	NA	TRBJ1-3	TGTGCCAGCAGTGAAGACTCCTACTCTGGAAACACCATATATTTT	CASSEDSYSGNTIYF
TRBV11-2	NA	TRBD2	TRBJ2-5	TGTGCCAGCAGCTACGGGCCCCGGGGGGCCCAGTACTTC	CASSYGPRGAQYF
TRBV7-9	NA	NA	TRBJ2-7	TGTGCCAGCAGCTTAGCCGGGTCGGGGGCCTACGAGCAGTACTTC	CASSLAGSGAYEQYF
TRBV2	NA	NA	TRBJ1-5	TGTGCCAGCAGGGAGGGAAATAGCAATCAGCCCCAGCATTTT	CASREGNSNQPQHF
TRBV11-2	NA	NA	TRBJ2-7	TGTGCCAGCAGCTTAGAGACTAGTGAGCAGTACTTC	CASSLETSEQYF
TRBV27	NA	TRBD1	TRBJ1-2	TGTGCCGCCCCTGGGCCGGGACAGGGTAATGGCTACACCTTC	CAAPGPGQGNGYTF
TRBV7-9	NA	NA	TRBJ1-5	TGTGCCAGCAGCGTCGACGGGAATCAGCCCCAGCATTTT	CASSVDGNQPQHF
TRBV5-5	NA	NA	TRBJ2-7	TGTGCCAGCAGCTTGGTCGCGACGCGGGGTTCCTACGAGCAGTACTTC	CASSLVATRGSYEQYF